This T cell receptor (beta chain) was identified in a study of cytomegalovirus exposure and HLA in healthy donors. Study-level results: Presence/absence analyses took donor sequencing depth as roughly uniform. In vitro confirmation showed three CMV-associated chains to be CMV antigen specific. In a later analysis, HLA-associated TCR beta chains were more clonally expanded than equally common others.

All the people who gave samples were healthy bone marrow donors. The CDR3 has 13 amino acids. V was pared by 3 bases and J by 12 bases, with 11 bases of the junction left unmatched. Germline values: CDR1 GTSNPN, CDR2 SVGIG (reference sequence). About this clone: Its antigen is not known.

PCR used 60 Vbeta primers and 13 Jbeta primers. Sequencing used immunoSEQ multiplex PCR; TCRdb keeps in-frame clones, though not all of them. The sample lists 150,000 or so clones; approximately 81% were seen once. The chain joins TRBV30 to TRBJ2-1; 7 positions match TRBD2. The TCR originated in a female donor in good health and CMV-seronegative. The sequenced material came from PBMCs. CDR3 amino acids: CAWSGGSGLRQFF. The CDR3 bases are TGTGCCTGGAGCGGGGGGTCCGGCCTTCGGCAGTTCTTC.